This T cell receptor (beta chain) was sequenced for a study of blood T cells in healthy people across ages. Whole-study results and caveats: Investigators viewed diversity estimates from one million T cells as underestimates, the study reported.

The CDR3 runs 13 residues. V gave up 3 bases and J gave up 1 base, with 10 bases separating them. CDR1 DFQATT and CDR2 SNEGSKA come from the germline V gene (reference sequence). At least 6 micrograms of total RNA were extracted per sample. It was with a sample-barcoded 5' primer and a J-beta primer mix that a second PCR of about 6 to 11 cycles was run. Each cDNA molecule was tagged by a template-switch adaptor that had 12 random nucleotides. From each sample, at least 2.5 million paired-end reads containing CDR3 were obtained. TCRdb re-analysed the 5' RACE reads in MiXCR, keeping a single row per CDR3 protein. Here the sample spans around 2 million distinct CDR3 sequences, 35% to 50% being singletons. This clonotype was counted a few times. Antigen specificity is unknown.

The chain combines TRBV20-1 with TRBJ2-7; D not certain. The receptor's source is a human donor in good health. The sample taken for sequencing was blood. CDR3 amino acids: CSASSSESYEQYF. CDR3 nucleotides: TGCAGTGCTAGTTCATCGGAATCCTACGAGCAGTACTTC.